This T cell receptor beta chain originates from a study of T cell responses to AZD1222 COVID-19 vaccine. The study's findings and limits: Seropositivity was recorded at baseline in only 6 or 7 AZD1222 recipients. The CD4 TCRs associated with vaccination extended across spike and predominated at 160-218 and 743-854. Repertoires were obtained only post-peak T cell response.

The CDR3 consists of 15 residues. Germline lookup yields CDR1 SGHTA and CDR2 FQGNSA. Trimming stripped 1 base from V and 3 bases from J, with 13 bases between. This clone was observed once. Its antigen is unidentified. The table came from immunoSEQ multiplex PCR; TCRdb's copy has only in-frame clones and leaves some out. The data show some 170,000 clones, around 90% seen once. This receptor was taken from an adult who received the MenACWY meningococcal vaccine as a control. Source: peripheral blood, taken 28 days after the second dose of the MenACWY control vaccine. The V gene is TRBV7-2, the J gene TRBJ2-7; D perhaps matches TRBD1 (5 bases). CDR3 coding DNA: TGTGCCAGCAGCTTAGAGGTTGGCAGGGTCTACGAGCAGTACTTC. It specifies CASSLEVGRVYEQYF.